Listed here are 29 T cell receptor beta chains from one sample, sequenced in a study of T cells in Graves' hyperthyroidism and ophthalmopathy. The CDR3 regions of TCR beta were amplified from RNA transcripts. The study used the HTBI primer set for a first-round RT-PCR of the TCR CDR3. TCRdb reprocessed the multiplex PCR reads with MiXCR, giving one entry per CDR3 protein. The top ten hold approximately 11% of the sample, which has 350,000 to 400,000 distinct CDR3 sequences, over 11% seen once. The sample taken for sequencing was blood. These receptors all stem from a woman aged 60-70 years with Graves' hyperthyroidism.

This clonotype showed up many times. The chain links TRBV11-2 to TRBJ2-4; weak D call: TRBD1 (6 bases). This CDR3 is 20 amino acids long. The V and J ends lost 5 bases and 5 bases respectively, with 31 bases between them. Germline CDR1 reads SGHAT; CDR2 reads FQNNGV. CDR3 amino acids: CASSGPTIRDGQPTQNIQYF. The CDR3 nucleotides are TGTGCCAGCAGCGGACCCACTATCCGAGACGGACAGCCCACCCAAAACATTCAGTACTTC.

This clonotype was recorded at least ten times. The chain carries TRBV20-1 and TRBJ2-7, with 7 nucleotides matching TRBD2. The germline gives CDR1 DFQATT, CDR2 SNEGSKA (reference sequence). This CDR3 is built from 13 residues. Germline trimming cut 4 bases from V and 3 bases from J; bases unmatched to any gene: 6. The CDR3 sequence is CSATTSSYYEQYF. In nucleotides, the CDR3 is TGCAGTGCTACGACTAGCAGCTACTACGAGCAGTACTTC.

This clonotype was found a few times. A much more abundant neighbour one base away suggests this may be a read error. The V call is TRBV29-1, the J call TRBJ1-1, with D unresolved. The CDR3 is made up of 14 amino acids. Germline V gene sequence: CDR1 SQVTM, CDR2 ANQGSEA. Written as DNA, the CDR3 is TGCAGCGTTAAACTCAGGACTATGAACACTGAAGCTTCCTTT. This encodes CSVKLRTMNTEASF.

This clonotype was counted ten times or more. The chain links TRBV28 to TRBJ1-1; D is perhaps TRBD1 (6 bases). Looked up from germline, CDR1 is MDHEN and CDR2 is SYDVKM. This CDR3 contains 16 residues. Trimming pared 5 bases from V and 1 base from J, leaving 17 bases between. CDR3 bases: TGTGCCAGCAGTCCCCGGCAGGGGAGGAGGAACACTGAAGCTTTCTTT. Amino acids: CASSPRQGRRNTEAFF.

This clonotype came up many times. The chain has TRBV18 and TRBJ2-3; 7 bases align to TRBD1. Germline-derived CDR1 and CDR2 are KGHSH and LQKENI. V lost 0 bases to trimming and J lost 5 bases; unmatched junction nucleotides: 5. This CDR3 contains 15 residues. CDR3 nucleotides: TGTGCCAGCTCACCACCGTCCAGGGGGAAAGATACGCAGTATTTT. It specifies CASSPPSRGKDTQYF.

This clonotype was seen a few times. The chain employs TRBV10-2 and TRBJ2-1; 11 bases match TRBD2. The CDR3 extends over 18 amino acids. Germline-derived CDR1 and CDR2 are WSHSY and SAAADI. Germline trimming cut 2 bases from V and 9 bases from J; bases unmatched to any gene: 15. CDR3 residues: CASSELSGTSGGPLEQFF. The CDR3 region has the DNA TGCGCCAGCAGTGAGCTTTCCGGGACTAGCGGAGGACCACTTGAGCAGTTCTTC.

This clonotype was counted at least ten times. The chain is built from TRBV5-1 and TRBJ1-1; D possibly corresponds to TRBD1 (5 bases). V dropped 3 bases and J dropped 4 bases, with 25 bases sitting between them. Germline V gene data show CDR1 as SGHRS and CDR2 as YFSETQ. The CDR3 consists of 18 residues. The CDR3 protein is CASSSQDRDASGGTEAFF. For the CDR3, the DNA is TGCGCCAGCAGCTCGCAGGACCGGGACGCCTCCGGGGGCACTGAAGCTTTCTTT.

This clonotype was picked up many times. The chain employs TRBV27 and TRBJ2-5, with 12 bases aligning to TRBD2. This CDR3 comprises 18 residues. Germline CDR1 and CDR2: MNHEY and SMNVEV (reference sequence). V shed 6 bases, J shed 4 bases, and the junction held 15 bases outside the gene matches. The CDR3 sequence: CASRMTASGRAVRETQYF. The CDR3 DNA reads as TGTGCCAGCAGGATGACGGCTAGCGGGAGGGCCGTTCGAGAGACCCAGTACTTC.

This clonotype was picked up many times. The genes are TRBV6-2 or TRBV6-3 and TRBJ2-3; 11 bases map to TRBD2. This CDR3 is built from 21 residues. Germline-derived CDR1 and CDR2 are MNHEY and SVGEGT. Written as DNA, the CDR3 is TGTGCTCCAGTTACATGGGGGACTAGCGGCCTCGCCATCCCTAGCACAGATACGCAGTATTTT. It encodes CAPVTWGTSGLAIPSTDTQYF.

This clonotype was observed at least ten times. J is TRBJ2-3 and V is TRBV18; 8 bases fit TRBD1. CDR1 is KGHSH, CDR2 LQKENI, per germline. With 2 bases clipped from V and 4 bases from J, the junction kept 8 bases outside the gene matches. The CDR3 loop spans 16 amino acids. The CDR3 sequence is CASSPTRTGWADTQYF. In DNA, the CDR3 is TGTGCCAGCTCACCAACGCGGACAGGGTGGGCAGATACGCAGTATTTT.

This clonotype came up many times. The rearrangement joins TRBV5-1 to TRBJ1-2; TRBD1 aligns across 11 bases. The trim removed 0 bases at V and 11 bases at J, leaving 3 bases unmatched. CDR1 and CDR2 (germline): SGHRS, YFSETQ. The CDR3 sequence is 13 residues long. The CDR3 DNA reads TGCGCCAGCAGCTTGGAAGGGACAGGGGGATACACCTTC. Translated: CASSLEGTGGYTF.

This clonotype occurred many times. The rearrangement links TRBV10-2 to TRBJ1-1; no reliable D call. CDR1 is WSHSY, CDR2 SAAADI, per germline. The length of the CDR3 is 12 residues. V lost 3 bases and J 5 bases, leaving 7 bases between the germline ends. In DNA form, the CDR3 reads TGCGCCAGCAGTGAATCGGTTACTGAAGCTTTCTTT. Its protein is CASSESVTEAFF.

This clonotype was seen many times. The chain has TRBV6-1 and TRBJ2-5, with TRBD2 identical over 7 bases. This CDR3 is built from 14 residues. Germline-derived CDR1 and CDR2 are MNHNS and SASEGT. Trimming cost V 11 bases and J 1 base; bases outside gene matches: 10. CDR3 coding DNA: TGTGCCTGCCGATTTCTAGCGGTCCAAGAGACCCAGTACTTC. Translation: CACRFLAVQETQYF.

This clonotype turned up a few times. In DNA, the CDR3 is TGTGCCAGTAGTATATCGCTCCCCTCCGCCCGGATCTCCTACAATGAGCAGTTCTTC. Protein sequence: CASSISLPSARISYNEQFF. The chain combines TRBV19 with TRBJ2-1, with D uncertain. This CDR3 contains 19 residues. With 2 bases removed from V and 0 bases from J, the gap between germline ends came to 20 bases. Germline assignment: CDR1 LNHDA and CDR2 SQIVND (reference sequence).

This clonotype was recorded many times. This chain connects TRBV18 to TRBJ2-5; D gene uncertain. Trimming took off 5 bases at V and 3 bases at J, with 4 bases between the two ends. The CDR3 consists of 11 residues. Germline CDR1 reads KGHSH; CDR2 reads LQKENI. CDR3 residues: CASSKEETQYF. CDR3 nucleotide sequence: TGTGCCAGCTCAAAGGAAGAGACCCAGTACTTC.

Ten or more counts support this clonotype. The chain combines TRBV20-1 with TRBJ2-2; 7 bases are shared with TRBD2. This CDR3 contains 15 residues. With V trimmed by 3 bases and J by 4 bases, 8 bases remained unmatched. CDR1 and CDR2 from the germline V gene are DFQATT and SNEGSKA (reference sequence). The CDR3 DNA sequence: TGCAGTGCTAGGGAGGGAAGCGGGGTCACCGGGGAGCTGTTTTTT. Its protein is CSAREGSGVTGELFF.

V usage is TRBV4-1 and J usage is TRBJ1-1; TRBD1 matches 8 bases. The junction had 9 bases not matched to a gene; V was cut back by 1 base and J by 11 bases. Germline CDR1 is MGHRA and CDR2 is YSYEKL. The CDR3 spans 14 residues. CDR3 sequence: CASSQVSDREGAFF. In DNA, the CDR3 is TGCGCCAGCAGCCAAGTTTCGGACAGGGAGGGGGCTTTCTTT.

This clonotype was picked up many times. The chain recombines TRBV20-1 with TRBJ1-1, with 12 bases identical to TRBD1. This CDR3 spans 16 amino acids. The germline V gene encodes CDR1 DFQATT and CDR2 SNEGSKA (reference sequence). V gave up 0 bases and J gave up 1 base; unmatched junction bases: 3. The CDR3 reads CSAREGTGGKNTEAFF. The CDR3 DNA reads TGCAGTGCTAGAGAGGGGACAGGGGGCAAGAACACTGAAGCTTTCTTT.

This clonotype appeared many times. The V gene is TRBV11-2, the J gene TRBJ2-4, with D perhaps matching TRBD1 (5 bases). Deletions cut 6 bases from V and 5 bases from J, with 29 bases between. CDR3 length equals 19 residues. CDR1 is SGHAT and CDR2 is FQNNGV in the germline V gene. The CDR3 sequence is CASRAYYERTVGLENIQYF. The CDR3 DNA reads TGTGCCAGCAGAGCTTATTATGAACGGACGGTGGGGCTTGAAAACATTCAGTACTTC.

This clonotype was seen only a few times. This chain uses TRBV25-1 with TRBJ2-3; 12 bases match TRBD2. The CDR3 is 16 amino acids. V was clipped by 1 base and J by 1 base; unmatched bases: 0. From germline, CDR1 is MGHDK and CDR2 SYGVNS. The CDR3 nucleotides are TGTGCCAGCAGTGAATCTAGCGGGAGGGGCACAGATACGCAGTATTTT. It specifies CASSESSGRGTDTQYF.

The chain combines TRBV18 with TRBJ1-2; TRBD1 is a possible D gene (6 bases). The CDR3 contains 17 residues. CDR1 is KGHSH and CDR2 is LQKENI in the germline V gene. V dropped 1 base and J dropped 2 bases, with 17 bases sitting between them. The CDR3, as DNA: TGTGCCAGCTCACCACTTGAGGACAGCCCGGGAAACTATGGCTACACCTTC. Amino acid sequence: CASSPLEDSPGNYGYTF.

This clonotype was detected ten times or more. The chain recombines TRBV3-1 with TRBJ2-1; 13 positions agree with TRBD2. V lost 3 bases and J lost 5; bases outside the gene matches: 10. The CDR3 totals 18 residues. In germline, CDR1 is LGHDT, CDR2 YNNKEL (reference sequence). The CDR3 spells CASSQGLAGPATNNEQFF. The CDR3 bases are TGTGCCAGCAGCCAGGGACTAGCGGGACCCGCGACAAACAATGAGCAGTTCTTC.

Note on this clonotype: A single base separates this from a much larger clone, so it may be a read error. This chain joins TRBV5-6 and TRBJ2-1; a possible D gene is TRBD2 (5 bases). Trimming took 4 bases from V and 11 from J, leaving 10 bases between them. CDR3 length equals 11 residues. Germline V gene sequence: CDR1 SGHDT, CDR2 YYEEEE. Here the CDR3 reads CASSREGKQFF. The CDR3 nucleotides read TGTGCCAGCAGCCGGGAAGGCAAGCAGTTCTTC.

This clonotype occurred many times. The chain links TRBV28 to TRBJ2-3, with 7 bases identical to TRBD2. Germline CDR1 reads MDHEN; CDR2 reads SYDVKM. The length of the CDR3 is 14 residues. Trimming cost V 6 bases and J 6 bases; bases outside gene matches: 9. The CDR3 region has the DNA TGTGCCAGCAGCCCCCGGGGGGTTGTGGATACGCAGTATTTT. This translates into CASSPRGVVDTQYF.

The table lists this clonotype with a few counts. This chain connects TRBV6-1 to TRBJ2-7; D is undetermined. Germline lookup yields CDR1 MNHNS and CDR2 SASEGT. V was clipped by 5 bases and J by 4 bases, with 9 bases between them. There are 12 residues in the CDR3. The CDR3 DNA reads as TGTGCCAGCAGTTCCCACCGGTACGAGCAGTACTTC. This codes for CASSSHRYEQYF.

The chain has TRBV24-1 and TRBJ2-3; D may be TRBD2 (5 bases). V dropped 3 bases and J dropped 8 bases, with 11 bases sitting between them. Germline V gene sequence: CDR1 KGHDR, CDR2 SFDVKD. The CDR3 has 13 amino acids. DNA of the CDR3: TGTGCCACCAGTGATGCGGGTGTAGGTACGCAGTATTTT. This gives the protein CATSDAGVGTQYF.

This clonotype was found many times. CDR3 sequence: CATSVSGRAYNEQFF. DNA of the CDR3: TGTGCCACCAGTGTTAGCGGGAGGGCCTACAATGAGCAGTTCTTC. This sequence joins TRBV24-1 and TRBJ2-1, with 11 positions matching TRBD2. In germline, CDR1 is KGHDR, CDR2 SFDVKD. The V segment lost 5 bases and the J segment 2 bases; nucleotides outside the gene matches: 1. CDR3 size: 15 residues.

J is TRBJ1-4 and V is TRBV28; tentatively, D is TRBD1 (5 bases). Germline lookup yields CDR1 MDHEN and CDR2 SYDVKM. This CDR3 is built from 14 residues. Trimming pared 4 bases from V and 3 bases from J, leaving 9 bases between. The CDR3 region has the DNA TGTGCCAGCAGTTCCAGGGCGCCTAATGAAAAACTGTTTTTT. Its translation is CASSSRAPNEKLFF.

Many counts were recorded for this clonotype. The chain carries TRBV28 and TRBJ1-1; D unresolved. Germline values: CDR1 MDHEN, CDR2 SYDVKM. With 0 bases removed from V and 1 base from J, the gap between germline ends came to 6 bases. This CDR3 has 14 residues. CDR3 nucleotide sequence: TGTGCCAGCAGTTTATGGCGACAGAACACTGAAGCTTTCTTT. Translating gives CASSLWRQNTEAFF.